Listed below are T cell receptor beta chains from one sample, sequenced in a study of cytomegalovirus exposure and HLA in healthy donors. The method was immunoSEQ multiplex PCR; TCRdb's version includes in-frame clones alone and lacks a portion of them. The sample carries under 150,000 clones, approximately 81% recorded once. The sample comprised PBMCs. Source of these receptors: a man between 18 and 29 years old in good health and CMV-seronegative. The CDR3 runs from the conserved cysteine through the conserved F or W. A D gene is named only where the DNA matches it firmly. The size of a clone is reported for some rows only, either as once, few or many, or as a class for expanded clones.

j_gene,d_gene,v_gene,len,abundance,CDR3aa,CDR3nt
TRBJ1-4,.,TRBV5-1,14,.,CASRTGRTNEKLFF,TGCGCCAGCAGAACAGGGCGTACTAATGAAAAACTGTTTTTT
TRBJ1-2,.,TRBV2,14,.,CASTPGERGYGYTF,TGTGCCAGCACCCCGGGGGAGAGGGGCTATGGCTACACCTTC
TRBJ1-2,.,TRBV20-1,9,.,CSASYGYTF,TGCAGTGCTTCTTATGGCTACACCTTC
TRBJ1-5,.,TRBV19,12,.,CASSTGPGPQHF,TGTGCCAGTTCCACAGGGCCGGGCCCCCAGCATTTT
TRBJ1-5,.,TRBV5-5,15,.,CASSLTLQPNQPQHF,TGTGCCAGCAGCTTGACTTTACAGCCCAATCAGCCCCAGCATTTT
TRBJ2-5,TRBD1,TRBV18,16,.,CASSPKDRVYDETQYF,TGTGCCAGCTCACCGAAGGACAGGGTTTACGATGAGACCCAGTACTTC
TRBJ2-2,TRBD1,TRBV7-9,13,.,CASRSTGGGELFF,TGTGCCAGCAGGTCTACAGGGGGCGGGGAGCTGTTTTTT
TRBJ2-2,.,TRBV4-3,14,few,CASSQRLQGGELFF,TGCGCCAGCAGCCAAAGGCTCCAGGGCGGGGAGCTGTTTTTT
TRBJ1-5,.,TRBV28,13,.,CASRYLENQPQHF,TGTGCCAGCAGGTATTTGGAGAATCAGCCCCAGCATTTT
TRBJ2-7,.,TRBV27,15,.,CASSPWTLVSYEQYF,TGTGCCAGCAGCCCTTGGACTTTGGTCTCCTACGAGCAGTACTTC
TRBJ2-3,.,TRBV18,16,.,CASSPRGYKGTDTQYF,TGTGCCAGCTCACCACGAGGATATAAGGGGACAGATACGCAGTATTTT
TRBJ2-7,.,TRBV5-1,16,.,CASSPEFRDKEDEQYF,TGCGCCAGCAGTCCTGAATTCCGGGACAAAGAGGACGAGCAGTACTTC
TRBJ1-6,.,TRBV20-1,11,.,CSAHRVSPLHF,TGCAGTGCTCACAGGGTTTCACCCCTCCACTTT
TRBJ2-1,.,TRBV6-5,12,once,CASSLPPNEQFF,TGTGCCAGCAGTCTACCGCCCAATGAGCAGTTCTTC
TRBJ1-2,TRBD1,TRBV11-2,13,once,CASSQRQGDGYTF,TGTGCCAGCAGCCAGAGACAGGGGGACGGCTACACCTTC
TRBJ2-2,TRBD1,TRBV15,16,.,CATTARTGLNTGELFF,TGTGCCACCACTGCGAGGACAGGGTTGAACACCGGGGAGCTGTTTTTT
TRBJ1-2,.,TRBV5-4,12,.,CASSLDRTGDTF,TGTGCCAGCAGCTTGGACAGGACGGGGGACACCTTC
TRBJ1-2,.,TRBV6-5,14,once,CASGGTQLAYGYTF,TGTGCCAGCGGGGGGACTCAGCTTGCCTATGGCTACACCTTC
TRBJ1-1,.,TRBV18,15,.,CASSLIPTGNTEAFF,TGTGCCAGCTCACTCATCCCGACAGGGAACACTGAAGCTTTCTTT
TRBJ2-3,.,TRBV6-5,13,.,CASRRTVADTQYF,TGTGCCAGCAGGAGGACAGTTGCAGATACGCAGTATTTT
TRBJ1-6,.,TRBV11-2,15,.,CASTYSKTYNSPLHF,TGTGCCAGCACCTATTCAAAAACCTATAATTCACCCCTCCACTTT
TRBJ1-1,.,TRBV11-2,15,.,CASSLDPGTNTEAFF,TGTGCCAGCAGCTTGGACCCGGGAACGAACACTGAAGCTTTCTTT
TRBJ1-1,.,TRBV10-3,11,.,CAISEKREAFF,TGTGCCATCAGTGAAAAGAGGGAAGCTTTCTTT
TRBJ1-6,.,TRBV9,12,.,CASSVRDSPLHF,TGTGCCAGCAGCGTGCGAGATTCACCCCTCCACTTT
TRBJ2-2,TRBD2,TRBV6-5,15,once,CASSLGLAGGTELFF,TGTGCCAGCAGCCTGGGACTAGCGGGGGGGACGGAGCTGTTTTTT
TRBJ2-3,.,TRBV13,14,once,CASSLVAATDTQYF,TGTGCCAGCAGCTTAGTTGCGGCCACAGATACGCAGTATTTT
TRBJ2-1,TRBD2,TRBV4-1,16,.,CASSPGLAGGYNEQFF,TGCGCCAGCAGCCCAGGACTAGCGGGGGGATACAATGAGCAGTTCTTC
TRBJ2-1,.,TRBV5-4,13,.,CASSLSRDNEQFF,TGTGCCAGCAGCTTGTCCAGGGACAATGAGCAGTTCTTC
TRBJ1-6,.,TRBV4-1,16,few,CASSQPMGLSNSPLHF,TGCGCCAGCAGCCAACCCATGGGCCTTAGTAATTCACCCCTCCACTTT
TRBJ2-2,.,TRBV10-3,16,few,CAISDPTRMATGELFF,TGTGCCATCAGTGATCCGACTAGAATGGCCACCGGGGAGCTGTTTTTT
TRBJ1-2,TRBD1,TRBV30,12,.,CAWWTGAHGYTF,TGTGCCTGGTGGACAGGGGCGCATGGCTACACCTTC
TRBJ1-4,.,TRBV18,17,.,CASSPPNRSPTNEKLFF,TGTGCCAGCTCACCACCCAACAGATCCCCAACTAATGAAAAACTGTTTTTT
TRBJ1-2,.,TRBV18,15,.,CASSPPGGNLYGYTF,TGTGCCAGCTCACCACCGGGGGGAAACCTCTATGGCTACACCTTC
TRBJ1-1,.,TRBV10-3,14,.,CAISDLGGNTEAFF,TGTGCCATCAGTGACCTGGGAGGGAACACTGAAGCTTTCTTT
TRBJ2-7,.,TRBV25-1,12,few,CASRRTDYEQYF,TGTGCCAGCAGACGGACAGACTACGAGCAGTACTTC
TRBJ1-1,.,TRBV7-9,14,.,CASTPGGGATEAFF,TGTGCCAGCACCCCCGGGGGTGGTGCCACTGAAGCTTTCTTT
TRBJ2-7,TRBD2,TRBV18,15,.,CASSVAGGSSYEQYF,TGTGCCAGCTCAGTAGCGGGGGGGAGCTCCTACGAGCAGTACTTC
TRBJ2-2,TRBD1,TRBV7-9,18,.,CASSLGPPRQGNTGELFF,TGTGCCAGCAGCTTAGGACCCCCCCGACAGGGTAACACCGGGGAGCTGTTTTTT
TRBJ2-7,TRBD1,TRBV9,16,.,CASSVGGTASPHEQYF,TGTGCCAGCAGCGTAGGAGGGACAGCATCCCCCCACGAGCAGTACTTC
TRBJ2-2,TRBD2,TRBV4-3,16,.,CASSQSSSGGTGELFF,TGCGCCAGCAGCCAAAGCTCTAGCGGGGGAACCGGGGAGCTGTTTTTT